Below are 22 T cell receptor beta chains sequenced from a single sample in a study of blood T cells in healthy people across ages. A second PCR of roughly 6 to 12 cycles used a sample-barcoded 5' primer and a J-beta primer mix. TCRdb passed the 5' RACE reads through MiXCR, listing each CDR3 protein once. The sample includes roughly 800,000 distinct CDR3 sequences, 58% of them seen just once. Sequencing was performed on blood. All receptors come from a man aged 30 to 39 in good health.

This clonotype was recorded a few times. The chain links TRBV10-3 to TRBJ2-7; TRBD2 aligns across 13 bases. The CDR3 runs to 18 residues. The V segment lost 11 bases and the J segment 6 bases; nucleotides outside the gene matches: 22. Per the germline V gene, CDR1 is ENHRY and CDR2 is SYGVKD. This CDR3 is CALRKGLAGVFSSGEQYF. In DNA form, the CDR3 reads TGTGCCCTCCGGAAAGGACTAGCGGGAGTTTTTAGTAGTGGCGAGCAGTACTTC.

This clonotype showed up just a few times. The CDR3 loop reads CSAQPRLALYNEQFF. CDR3 nucleotide sequence: TGCAGTGCCCAACCCCGACTAGCCCTTTACAATGAGCAGTTCTTC. The chain recombines TRBV20-1 with TRBJ2-1; 7 bases fit TRBD2. Germline V gives CDR1 DFQATT, CDR2 SNEGSKA (reference sequence). Trimming removed 6 bases from V and 4 bases from J; junction bases left unmatched: 12. The CDR3 has 15 residues.

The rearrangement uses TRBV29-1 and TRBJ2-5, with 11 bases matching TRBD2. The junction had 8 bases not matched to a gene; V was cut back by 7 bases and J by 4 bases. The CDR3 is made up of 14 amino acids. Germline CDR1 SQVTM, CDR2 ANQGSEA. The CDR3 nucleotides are TGCAGCGCAACTAGCGGGAGAGGATTAGAGACCCAGTACTTC. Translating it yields CSATSGRGLETQYF.

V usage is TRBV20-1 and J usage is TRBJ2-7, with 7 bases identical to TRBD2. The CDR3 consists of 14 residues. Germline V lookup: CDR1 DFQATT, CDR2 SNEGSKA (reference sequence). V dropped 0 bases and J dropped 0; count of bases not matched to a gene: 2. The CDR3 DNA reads TGCAGTGCTAGAGATCTAGCGGCCTCCTACGAGCAGTACTTC. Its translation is CSARDLAASYEQYF.

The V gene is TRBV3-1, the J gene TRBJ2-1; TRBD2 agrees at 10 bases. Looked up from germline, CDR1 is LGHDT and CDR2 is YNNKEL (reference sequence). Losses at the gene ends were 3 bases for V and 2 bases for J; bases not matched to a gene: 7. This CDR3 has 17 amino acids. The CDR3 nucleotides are TGTGCCAGCAGCCACCCGTCCGGGACTAGCGCCTACAATGAGCAGTTCTTC. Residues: CASSHPSGTSAYNEQFF.

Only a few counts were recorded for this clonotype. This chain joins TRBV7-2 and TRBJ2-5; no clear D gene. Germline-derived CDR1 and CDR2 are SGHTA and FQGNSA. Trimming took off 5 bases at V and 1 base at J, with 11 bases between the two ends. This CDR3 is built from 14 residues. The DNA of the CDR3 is TGTGCCAGCAGCCTACCGCCACTCCAAGAGACCCAGTACTTC. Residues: CASSLPPLQETQYF.

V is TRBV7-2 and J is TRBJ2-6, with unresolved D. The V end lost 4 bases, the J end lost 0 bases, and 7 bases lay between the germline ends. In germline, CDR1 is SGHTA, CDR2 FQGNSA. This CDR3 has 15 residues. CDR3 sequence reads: CASSWDRSGANVLTF. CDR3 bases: TGTGCCAGCAGCTGGGATCGCTCTGGGGCCAACGTCCTGACTTTC.

The CDR3 bases are TGTGCCAGCAGCTTAGAGGCTAGCGGGAGGAGAAATGAGCAGTTCTTC. Its translation is CASSLEASGRRNEQFF. The rearrangement uses TRBV7-6 and TRBJ2-1, with 11 bases matching TRBD2. Germline V gene sequence: CDR1 SGHVS, CDR2 FNYEAQ. The CDR3 spans 16 residues. The V and J ends lost 1 base and 7 bases, in that order; junction bases with no gene match: 6.

DNA of the CDR3: TGCAGCGCAGGACAGGGGAGGGACGGCACAGATACGCAGTATTTT. Translation: CSAGQGRDGTDTQYF. This chain links TRBV29-1 with TRBJ2-3, with 9 positions matching TRBD1. This CDR3 spans 15 amino acids. Per germline, CDR1 SQVTM and CDR2 ANQGSEA. With V trimmed by 7 bases and J by 1 base, 9 bases remained unmatched.

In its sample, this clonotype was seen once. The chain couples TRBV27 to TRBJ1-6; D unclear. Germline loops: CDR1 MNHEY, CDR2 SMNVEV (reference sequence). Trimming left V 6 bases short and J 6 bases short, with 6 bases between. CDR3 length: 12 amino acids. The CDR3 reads CASSASNSPLHF. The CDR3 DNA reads TGTGCCAGCAGCGCCTCTAATTCACCCCTCCACTTT.

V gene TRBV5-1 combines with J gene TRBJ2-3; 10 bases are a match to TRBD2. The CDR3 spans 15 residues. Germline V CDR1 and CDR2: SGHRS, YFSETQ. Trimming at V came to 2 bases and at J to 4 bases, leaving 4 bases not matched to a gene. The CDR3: CASSFKREGSDTQYF. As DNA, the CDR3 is TGCGCCAGCAGCTTTAAGCGGGAGGGCTCAGATACGCAGTATTTT.

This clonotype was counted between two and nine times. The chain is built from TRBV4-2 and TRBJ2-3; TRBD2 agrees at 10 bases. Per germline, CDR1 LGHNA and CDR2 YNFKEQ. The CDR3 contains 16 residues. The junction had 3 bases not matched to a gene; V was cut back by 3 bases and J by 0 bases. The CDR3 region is CASSHTTSGSTDTQYF. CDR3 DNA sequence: TGTGCCAGCAGCCACACGACTAGCGGGAGCACAGATACGCAGTATTTT.

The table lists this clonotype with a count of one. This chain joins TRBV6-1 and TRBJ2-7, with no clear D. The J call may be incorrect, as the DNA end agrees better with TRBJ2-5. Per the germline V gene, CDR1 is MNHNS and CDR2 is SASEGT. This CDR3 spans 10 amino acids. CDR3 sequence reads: CASRLKTQYF. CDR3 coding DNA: TGTGCCAGCAGGCTAAAGACCCAGTACTTC.

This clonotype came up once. This chain's CDR3 is CASRGGSVYGYTF. The CDR3 nucleotides are TGTGCCAGCAGGGGAGGTTCTGTCTATGGCTACACCTTC. The V call is TRBV6-5, the J call TRBJ1-2; D call uncertain. V lost 6 bases and J lost 4, with 12 bases in between. This CDR3 is 13 amino acids long. The germline CDR1 and CDR2 sequences are MNHEY and SVGAGI.

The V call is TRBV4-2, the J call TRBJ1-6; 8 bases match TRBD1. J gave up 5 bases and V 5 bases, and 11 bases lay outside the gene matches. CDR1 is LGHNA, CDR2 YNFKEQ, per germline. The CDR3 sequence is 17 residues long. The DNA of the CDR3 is TGTGCCAGCAGCTACCCGTCGGGACAGGCGGATAATTCACCCCTCCACTTT. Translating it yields CASSYPSGQADNSPLHF.

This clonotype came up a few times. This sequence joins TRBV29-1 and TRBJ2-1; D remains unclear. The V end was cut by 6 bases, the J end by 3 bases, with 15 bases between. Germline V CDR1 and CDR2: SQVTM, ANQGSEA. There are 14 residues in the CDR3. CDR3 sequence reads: CSVDQDGYYNEQFF. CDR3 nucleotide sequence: TGCAGCGTCGACCAGGACGGCTACTACAATGAGCAGTTCTTC.

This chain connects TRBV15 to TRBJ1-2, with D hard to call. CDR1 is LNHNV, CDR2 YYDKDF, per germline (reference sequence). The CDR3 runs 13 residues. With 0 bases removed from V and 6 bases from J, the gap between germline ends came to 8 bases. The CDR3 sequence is CATSRERRDGYTF. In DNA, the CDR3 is TGTGCCACCAGCAGAGAAAGGAGGGATGGCTACACCTTC.

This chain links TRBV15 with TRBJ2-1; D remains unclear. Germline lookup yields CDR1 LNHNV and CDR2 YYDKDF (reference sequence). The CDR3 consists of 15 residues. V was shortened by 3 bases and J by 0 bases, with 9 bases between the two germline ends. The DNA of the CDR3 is TGTGCCACCAGCAGTTCCAATAGCTCCTACAATGAGCAGTTCTTC. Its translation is CATSSSNSSYNEQFF. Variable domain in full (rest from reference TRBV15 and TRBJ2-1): DAMVIQNPRYQVTQFGKPVTLSCSQTLNHNVMYWYQQKSSQAPKLLFHYYDKDFNNEADTPDNFQSRRPNTSFCFLDIRSPGLGDTAMYLCATSSSNSSYNEQFFGPGTRLTVL.

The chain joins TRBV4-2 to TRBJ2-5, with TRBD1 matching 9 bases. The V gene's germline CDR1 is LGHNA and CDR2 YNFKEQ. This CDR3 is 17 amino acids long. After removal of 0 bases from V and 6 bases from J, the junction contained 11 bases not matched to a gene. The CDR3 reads CASSQEHYRTGEQTQYF. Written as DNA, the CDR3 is TGTGCCAGCAGCCAAGAACACTACAGGACAGGGGAACAGACCCAGTACTTC.

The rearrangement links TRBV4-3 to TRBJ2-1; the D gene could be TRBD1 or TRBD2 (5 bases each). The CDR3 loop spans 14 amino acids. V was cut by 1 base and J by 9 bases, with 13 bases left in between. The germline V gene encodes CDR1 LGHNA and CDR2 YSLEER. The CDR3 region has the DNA TGCGCCAGCAGCCAAGGGGAACTGGGACGTGAGCAGTTCTTC. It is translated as CASSQGELGREQFF.

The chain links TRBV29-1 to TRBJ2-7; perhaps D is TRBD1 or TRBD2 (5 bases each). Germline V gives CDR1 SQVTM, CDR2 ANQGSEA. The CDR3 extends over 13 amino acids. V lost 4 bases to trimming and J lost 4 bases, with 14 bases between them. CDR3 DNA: TGCAGCGTTGCCCCAGGGACCGTTTACGAGCAGTACTTC. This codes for CSVAPGTVYEQYF.

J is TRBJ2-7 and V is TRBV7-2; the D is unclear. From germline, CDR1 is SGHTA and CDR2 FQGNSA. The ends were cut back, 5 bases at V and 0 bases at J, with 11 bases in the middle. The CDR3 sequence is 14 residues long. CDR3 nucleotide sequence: TGTGCCAGCAGCCGACGTCGCAGCTCCTACGAGCAGTACTTC. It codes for CASSRRRSSYEQYF.